This entry concerns a single T cell receptor (beta chain). Antigen: not known. Profiling that covered TCR beta VDJ and CDR3 relied on genomic DNA as its template. TCRdb reprocessed the reads with MiXCR, giving one entry per CDR3 protein. The sample lists roughly 280,000 distinct CDR3 sequences; approximately 60% were seen once. The data stem from a study of CD8+CD57+ T cells in acquired aplastic anemia. Study details: Sorting CD4+ and CD8+ cells gave DNA averaging around 3 ug. General observations from the study: Any difference that existed in CD8+ Simpson's diversity between patients and controls was not significant. The study identified almost 30 CD8+ CDR3 sequences shared by patients and controls.

Sequencing involved patients with CD8+CD57+ cell expansion previously shown by flow cytometry. The V end lost 6 bases, the J end lost 3 bases, and 12 bases lay between the germline ends. Germline V gene data show CDR1 as SGHVS and CDR2 as FNYEAQ. The CDR3 runs to 13 residues. The sequencing sample was made of sorted CD4+, CD8+, or CD8+CD57+ T cells (not recorded which) from PBMCs. The rearrangement joins TRBV7-6 to TRBJ2-7; D not certain. This sequence was found in a human donor with aplastic anemia. For the CDR3, the DNA is TGTGCCAGCAGTGTTAGTATGGGCTACGAGCAGTACTTC. It yields the protein CASSVSMGYEQYF. The variable domain in full, with the rest retrieved from reference TRBV7-6 and TRBJ2-7, is GAGVSQSPRYKVTKRGQDVALRCDPISGHVSLYWYRQALGQGPEFLTYFNYEAQQDKSGLPNDRFSAERPEGSISTLTIQRTEQRDSAMYRCASSVSMGYEQYFGPGTRLTVT.